This T cell receptor (beta chain) originates from a study of T cell repertoires in cytomegalovirus infection. Across the study: Recently identified HLA-C-restricted and well-studied HLA-B-restricted CMV epitopes were used. Carrying CMV and the relevant HLA type showed in public TCR beta signatures.

Study-level findings and limits: HLA-C-restricted CMV clonotypes gave the most frequent clonotype in two of eight donors. Carriers of CMV plus the relevant HLA were identified by cumulative public TCR beta family frequency.

Trimming removed 5 bases from V and 7 bases from J; junction bases left unmatched: 5. Germline V gives CDR1 MNHEY, CDR2 SMNVEV (reference sequence). The CDR3 contains 13 residues. Many counts were recorded for this clonotype. Antigen: not known. TCRdb processed the reads anew with MiXCR; each CDR3 protein has one entry. This sample carries about 770,000 distinct CDR3 sequences, 29% of them seen once, and the ten largest clones take about an eighth. This TCR came from a human donor in good health (CMV status not recorded). Some clones in this sample may be carry-over from other donors' samples. The source was cultured CD8+ T cells from PBMCs, collected from culture after CMV antigen stimulation. V usage is TRBV27 and J usage is TRBJ1-2, with 9 bases identical to TRBD1. DNA for the CDR3: TGTGCCAGCAGTCCGGGACAGGGTGTTGGCTACACCTTC. It encodes CASSPGQGVGYTF.